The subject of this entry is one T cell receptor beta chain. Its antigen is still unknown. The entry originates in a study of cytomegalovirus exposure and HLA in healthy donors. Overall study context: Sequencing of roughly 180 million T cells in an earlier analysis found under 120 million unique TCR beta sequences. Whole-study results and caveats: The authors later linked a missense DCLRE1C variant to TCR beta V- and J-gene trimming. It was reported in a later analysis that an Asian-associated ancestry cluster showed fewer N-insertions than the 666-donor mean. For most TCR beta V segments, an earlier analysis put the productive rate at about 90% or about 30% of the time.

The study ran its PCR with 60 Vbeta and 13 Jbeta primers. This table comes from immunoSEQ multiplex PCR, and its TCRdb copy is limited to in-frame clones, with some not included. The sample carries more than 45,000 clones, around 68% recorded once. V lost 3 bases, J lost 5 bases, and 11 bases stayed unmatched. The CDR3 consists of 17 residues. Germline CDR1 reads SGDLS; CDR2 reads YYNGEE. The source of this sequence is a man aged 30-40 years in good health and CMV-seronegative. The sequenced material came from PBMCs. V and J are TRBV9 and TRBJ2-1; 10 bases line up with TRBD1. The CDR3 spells CASSAGGGQGRNNEQFF. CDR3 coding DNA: TGTGCCAGCAGCGCAGGGGGGGGACAGGGGCGGAACAATGAGCAGTTCTTC.